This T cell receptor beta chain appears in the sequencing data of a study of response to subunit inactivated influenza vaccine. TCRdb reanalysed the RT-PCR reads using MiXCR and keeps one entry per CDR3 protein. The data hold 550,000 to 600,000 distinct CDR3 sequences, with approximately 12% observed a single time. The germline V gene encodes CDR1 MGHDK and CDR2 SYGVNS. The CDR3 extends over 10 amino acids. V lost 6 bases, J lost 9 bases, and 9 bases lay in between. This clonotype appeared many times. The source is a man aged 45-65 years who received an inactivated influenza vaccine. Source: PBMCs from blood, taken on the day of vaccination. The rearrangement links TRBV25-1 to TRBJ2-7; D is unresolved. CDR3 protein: CASSRNRQYF. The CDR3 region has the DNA TGTGCCAGCAGCAGGAACAGGCAGTACTTC.